Below are 13 T cell receptor beta chains sequenced from a single sample in a study of blood T cell repertoires in COVID-19. The method was immunoSEQ multiplex PCR; TCRdb's version includes in-frame clones alone and lacks a portion of them. Of over 150,000 clones in the sample, about four fifths were seen once. The sequenced material came from peripheral blood. Receptors originate from a woman aged 65 to 85 with COVID-19, enrolled during active disease.

The chain couples TRBV27 to TRBJ1-2; D unclear. Germline-derived CDR1 and CDR2 are MNHEY and SMNVEV (reference sequence). V gave up 2 bases and J gave up 3 bases, with 13 bases separating them. The CDR3 has 15 amino acids. As DNA, the CDR3 is TGTGCCAGCAGTTTAACCGGGGTAGGGTACTATGGCTACACCTTC. Translating it yields CASSLTGVGYYGYTF.

This clone was observed once. The V and J genes are TRBV5-4 and TRBJ2-4, with 9 bases aligning to TRBD1. V lost 4 bases, J lost 0 bases, and 2 bases stayed unmatched. The CDR3 is 15 amino acids. Looked up from germline, CDR1 is SGHNT and CDR2 is YYREEE (reference sequence). The CDR3 spells CASSRDRVAKNIQYF. The CDR3 nucleotides are TGTGCCAGCAGCAGGGACAGGGTAGCCAAAAACATTCAGTACTTC.

This clone was observed once. The genes are TRBV7-2 and TRBJ1-1; D perhaps matches TRBD1 (5 bases). The CDR3 covers 14 residues. The ends were cut back, 5 bases at V and 0 bases at J, with 10 bases in the middle. Germline loops: CDR1 SGHTA, CDR2 FQGNSA. DNA for the CDR3: TGTGCCAGCAGCAAACAGGCCATGAACACTGAAGCTTTCTTT. Translating it yields CASSKQAMNTEAFF.

The chain employs TRBV7-8 and TRBJ2-3; 14 bases are a match to TRBD2. J was trimmed by 4 bases and V by 2 bases; bases with no gene match: 8. The V gene's germline CDR1 is SGHVS and CDR2 FQNEAQ. The CDR3 is made up of 18 amino acids. The chain's CDR3 is CASSLLGTSGSRADTQYF. As DNA, the CDR3 is TGTGCCAGCAGCTTATTGGGGACTAGCGGGAGCCGAGCAGATACGCAGTATTTT.

The gene calls are TRBV2 and TRBJ2-1, with 12 positions matching TRBD2. V trimming: 4 bases; J trimming: 6 bases; junction bases outside the gene matches: 13. This CDR3 is built from 18 residues. In germline, CDR1 is SNHLY, CDR2 FYNNEI. The CDR3 DNA is TGTGCCAGCAGTGCGGTCAGGACTAGCGGGATAGGCTCCAATGAGCAGTTCTTC. Translation gives CASSAVRTSGIGSNEQFF.

This rearrangement joins TRBV6-5 to TRBJ1-2; D ambiguous. Trimming took 5 bases from V and 2 from J, leaving 15 bases between them. Germline lookup yields CDR1 MNHEY and CDR2 SVGAGI. This CDR3 contains 15 residues. The CDR3 loop is CASSSHPQSNYGYTF. CDR3 nucleotide sequence: TGTGCCAGCAGTAGCCATCCACAGTCGAACTATGGCTACACCTTC.

CDR3 loop: CASSRQGNEQYF. CDR3 bases: TGTGCCAGCAGCCGACAGGGAAACGAGCAGTACTTC. The chain links TRBV11-3 to TRBJ2-7, with TRBD1 matching 7 bases. There are 12 residues in the CDR3. Germline V CDR1 and CDR2: SGHNT, YENEEA. Trimming removed 5 bases from V and 5 bases from J; junction bases left unmatched: 3.

This sequence joins TRBV5-8 and TRBJ1-1, with unresolved D. The CDR3 loop spans 16 amino acids. Trimming shortened V by 5 bases and J by 1 base, and 18 bases separated the two germline ends. Germline lookup yields CDR1 SGHTS and CDR2 YDEGEE. CDR3 protein: CASRARRGNPNTEAFF. The CDR3 bases are TGTGCCAGCAGGGCCAGAAGAGGGAATCCGAACACTGAAGCTTTCTTT.

The chain carries TRBV9 and TRBJ2-5; 10 bases map to TRBD2. Germline V gene sequence: CDR1 SGDLS, CDR2 YYNGEE. V gave up 0 bases and J gave up 2 bases; unmatched junction bases: 13. CDR3 length: 19 residues. In nucleotides, the CDR3 is TGTGCCAGCAGCGTAGCTCCTAGCGGGAGTAACCCTTCACAAGAGACCCAGTACTTC. Its translation is CASSVAPSGSNPSQETQYF.

In DNA form, the CDR3 reads TGTGCCAGCAGTGACCCCGGGGGTGTAAGAAACACCATATATTTT. It encodes CASSDPGGVRNTIYF. The chain employs TRBV25-1 and TRBJ1-3; weak D call: TRBD1 (5 bases). Germline CDR1 and CDR2: MGHDK and SYGVNS. V shed 3 bases and J shed 5 bases, with 14 bases lying between them. The CDR3 consists of 15 residues.

This clone showed up just once. This chain joins TRBV5-1 and TRBJ2-7, with D possibly being TRBD1 (6 bases). Germline V CDR1 and CDR2: SGHRS, YFSETQ. V was clipped by 1 base and J by 7 bases, with 12 bases between them. This CDR3 is built from 13 residues. For the CDR3, the DNA is TGCGCCAGCAGCTTGCAGGGGCTGGGGGAGCAGTACTTC. It specifies CASSLQGLGEQYF.

The chain links TRBV30 to TRBJ2-5, with TRBD1 matching over 7 bases. After removal of 0 bases from V and 5 bases from J, the junction contained 9 bases not matched to a gene. There are 15 residues in the CDR3. The germline gives CDR1 GTSNPN, CDR2 SVGIG (reference sequence). Here the CDR3 reads CAWSVLERTGETQYF. The CDR3 bases are TGTGCCTGGAGTGTACTAGAGCGGACAGGTGAGACCCAGTACTTC.

The chain couples TRBV28 to TRBJ2-7; 10 bases fit TRBD1. J gave up 2 bases and V 3 bases, and 4 bases lay outside the gene matches. Germline V CDR1 and CDR2: MDHEN, SYDVKM. This CDR3 has 15 residues. The DNA for the CDR3 is TGTGCCAGCAGTTTCTGGACAGGGGGGACCTACGAGCAGTACTTC. Residues: CASSFWTGGTYEQYF.